This TCR beta chain was sequenced in a study of blood T cell repertoires in COVID-19. Germline-derived CDR1 and CDR2 are MNHEY and SVGEGT. The CDR3 is 16 amino acids. The junction had 5 bases not matched to a gene; V was cut back by 2 bases and J by 2 bases. TCRdb keeps only in-frame clones here, not all; method: immunoSEQ multiplex PCR. The sample yields about 410,000 clones, 80% to 90% seen once. This clone was detected a few times. Input material: peripheral blood. The V and J genes are TRBV6-2 or TRBV6-3 and TRBJ2-2; TRBD2 aligns across 7 bases. The TCR was taken from a woman aged 30 to 39 with active or convalescent COVID-19. The CDR3 loop is CASSYPGTNNTGELFF. CDR3 bases: TGTGCCAGCAGTTACCCGGGGACTAACAACACCGGGGAGCTGTTTTTT.